Following are 14 T cell receptor beta chains from one sample sequenced in a study of OX40 agonist ivuxolimab in advanced cancers. Data came from immunoSEQ multiplex PCR; TCRdb stores just in-frame clones and leaves some out. The repertoire holds over 45,000 clones, with around nine tenths as singletons. The material sequenced was CD4+ or CD8+ T cells sorted from blood, taken in a trial of the OX40 agonist ivuxolimab. The receptor set was obtained from an adult with an advanced solid tumor such as melanoma, head and neck, liver or kidney cancer.

CDR3 sequence: CASSPGTGGFYEQFF. The CDR3 DNA reads as TGTGCCAGCAGCCCCGGGACAGGGGGCTTCTATGAGCAGTTCTTC. The chain links TRBV7-3 to TRBJ2-1; 12 bases align to TRBD1. This CDR3 region has 15 residues. The J segment lost 8 bases and the V segment lost 5 bases, leaving 7 bases of the junction unmatched. Germline values: CDR1 SGHTA, CDR2 FQGTGA. The full variable domain, rest sourced from reference TRBV7-3 and TRBJ2-1, is GAGVSQTPSNKVTEKGKYVELRCDPISGHTALYWYRQSLGQGPEFLIYFQGTGAADDSGLPNDRFFAVRPEGSVSTLKIQRTERGDSAVYLCASSPGTGGFYEQFFGPGTRLTVL.

The V and J genes are TRBV7-2 and TRBJ2-7; 11 positions match TRBD2. Germline trimming cut 5 bases from V and 0 bases from J; bases unmatched to any gene: 12. From germline, CDR1 is SGHTA and CDR2 FQGNSA. This CDR3 contains 18 residues. The DNA of the CDR3 is TGTGCCAGCAGCCGCGCGCTTACTGGGACTAGCGGCTCCTACGAGCAGTACTTC. Translation: CASSRALTGTSGSYEQYF.

This clone was recorded a few times. The rearrangement joins TRBV18 to TRBJ2-5; D is tentatively TRBD1 or TRBD2 (5 bases each). Trimming removed 0 bases at V and 5 bases at J, with 13 bases between. The CDR3 is made up of 15 amino acids. Germline CDR1 and CDR2: KGHSH and LQKENI. Here the CDR3 DNA reads TGTGCCAGCTCACCACCCGGGACGCTCAAGGAGACCCAGTACTTC. It yields the protein CASSPPGTLKETQYF.

V and J are TRBV16 and TRBJ1-2; D is unresolved. Deletions cut 3 bases from V and 5 bases from J, with 7 bases between. Germline V gives CDR1 KGHSY, CDR2 FQNENV. This CDR3 has 12 residues. The CDR3 region is CASSHIGYGYTF. CDR3 coding DNA: TGTGCCAGCAGCCATATAGGTTATGGCTACACCTTC. The full variable domain, with the rest looked up from reference TRBV16 and TRBJ1-2, is GEEVAQTPKHLVRGEGQKAKLYCAPIKGHSYVFWYQQVLKNEFKFLISFQNENVFDETGMPKERFSAKCLPNSPCSLEIQATKLEDSAVYFCASSHIGYGYTFGSGTRLTVV.

The chain is built from TRBV27 and TRBJ2-7; TRBD1 might be the D (5 bases). Germline V gene data show CDR1 as MNHEY and CDR2 as SMNVEV (reference sequence). CDR3 length: 12 amino acids. The V and J ends lost 7 bases and 0 bases respectively, with 7 bases between them. The DNA of the CDR3 is TGTGCCAGCAAGGGGATCTCCTACGAGCAGTACTTC. This encodes CASKGISYEQYF.

This clone was detected once. The gene calls are TRBV4-1 and TRBJ2-7; 7 bases fit TRBD1. The V gene's germline CDR1 is MGHRA and CDR2 YSYEKL. The length of the CDR3 is 15 residues. V gave up 4 bases and J gave up 4 bases; unmatched junction bases: 10. CDR3 sequence reads: CASSPKGATGYEQYF. The CDR3 coding sequence is TGCGCCAGCAGCCCAAAAGGGGCGACAGGGTACGAGCAGTACTTC.

The chain carries TRBV6-6 and TRBJ1-2, with a possible D match to TRBD1 (5 bases). Germline V gene data show CDR1 as MNHNY and CDR2 as SVGAGI (reference sequence). The CDR3 extends over 13 amino acids. V was clipped by 6 bases and J by 8 bases, with 16 bases between them. CDR3 protein: CASRKLGTGGYTF. The DNA for the CDR3 is TGTGCCAGCAGAAAACTTGGGACCGGGGGCTACACCTTC.

This sequence joins TRBV28 and TRBJ1-4; 8 bases fit TRBD1. The CDR3 is 15 amino acids. J lost 4 bases, V lost 5 bases, and 6 bases had no gene match. Germline CDR1 and CDR2: MDHEN and SYDVKM. The CDR3 spells CASSRSTGVNEKLFF. As DNA, the CDR3 is TGTGCCAGCAGTCGGTCGACAGGGGTTAATGAAAAACTGTTTTTT.

The chain links TRBV4-1 to TRBJ2-5, with no clear D. The germline V and J ends were trimmed by 4 bases and 7 bases, with 13 bases remaining between them. The germline CDR1 and CDR2 sequences are MGHRA and YSYEKL. The CDR3 extends over 13 amino acids. CDR3 sequence: CASSPPFERTQYF. As DNA, the CDR3 is TGCGCCAGCAGCCCTCCTTTCGAGCGGACCCAGTACTTC.

The chain has TRBV13 and TRBJ2-7; D is perhaps TRBD2 (5 bases). Germline CDR1 is PRHDT and CDR2 is FYEKMQ (reference sequence). The ends were cut back, 4 bases at V and 1 base at J, with 8 bases in the middle. This CDR3 is 13 amino acids long. DNA for the CDR3: TGTGCCAGCAGCTGGGGAGCGTCCTACGAGCAGTACTTC. It translates to CASSWGASYEQYF.

The CDR3 here is CASSMSGRGNQPQHF. The CDR3 nucleotides read TGTGCCAGTAGTATGAGTGGTAGGGGCAATCAGCCCCAGCATTTT. The chain links TRBV19 to TRBJ1-5; D is unresolved. The V gene's germline CDR1 is LNHDA and CDR2 SQIVND (reference sequence). V dropped 3 bases and J dropped 2 bases, with 11 bases sitting between them. The CDR3 has 15 residues.

The chain couples TRBV19 to TRBJ1-2; 9 bases fit TRBD1. The CDR3 runs 14 residues. Germline V gene data show CDR1 as LNHDA and CDR2 as SQIVND (reference sequence). Trimming at V came to 9 bases and at J to 2 bases, leaving 7 bases not matched to a gene. CDR3 residues: CASRRTGANYGYTF. CDR3 bases: TGTGCCAGCCGTAGGACAGGGGCGAACTATGGCTACACCTTC.

The chain couples TRBV6-1 to TRBJ1-3; D remains ambiguous. This CDR3 has 16 residues. The V end was cut by 2 bases, the J end by 0 bases, with 11 bases between. Germline V gene data show CDR1 as MNHNS and CDR2 as SASEGT. CDR3 bases: TGTGCCAGCAGTGAACTAGTGGGGTCCTCTGGAAACACCATATATTTT. Its translation: CASSELVGSSGNTIYF.

V and J are TRBV6-1 and TRBJ2-6; D perhaps matches TRBD1 (6 bases). Trimming took off 4 bases at V and 1 base at J, with 8 bases between the two ends. The germline V gene has CDR1 MNHNS and CDR2 SASEGT. The CDR3 extends over 15 amino acids. CDR3 amino acids: CASSAQGSGANVLTF. Here the CDR3 DNA reads TGTGCCAGCAGTGCTCAGGGGTCTGGGGCCAACGTCCTGACTTTC.